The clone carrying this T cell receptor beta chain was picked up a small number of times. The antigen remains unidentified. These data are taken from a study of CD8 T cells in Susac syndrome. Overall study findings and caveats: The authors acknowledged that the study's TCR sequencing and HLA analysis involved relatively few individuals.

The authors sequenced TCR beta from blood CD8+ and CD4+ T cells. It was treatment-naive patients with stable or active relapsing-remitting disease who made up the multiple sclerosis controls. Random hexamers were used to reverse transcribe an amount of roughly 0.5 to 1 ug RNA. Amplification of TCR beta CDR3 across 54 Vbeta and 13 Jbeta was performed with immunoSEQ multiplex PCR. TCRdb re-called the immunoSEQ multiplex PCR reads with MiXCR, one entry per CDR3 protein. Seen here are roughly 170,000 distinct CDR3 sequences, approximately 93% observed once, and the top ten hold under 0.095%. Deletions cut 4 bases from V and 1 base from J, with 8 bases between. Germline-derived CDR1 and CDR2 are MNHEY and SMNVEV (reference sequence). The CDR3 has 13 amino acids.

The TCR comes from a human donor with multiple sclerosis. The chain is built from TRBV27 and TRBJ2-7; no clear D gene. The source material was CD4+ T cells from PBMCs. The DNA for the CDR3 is TGTGCCAGCAGTTCCCCCGGATCCTACGAGCAGTACTTC. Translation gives CASSSPGSYEQYF.